This T cell receptor (beta chain) was recorded in a study of blood T cell repertoires in COVID-19. Study background: COVID-19 samples from acute and convalescent phases originated in the United States, Italy and Spain.

J gave up 0 bases and V 5 bases, and 12 bases lay outside the gene matches. The CDR3 is 19 residues long. From germline, CDR1 is SGHVS and CDR2 FNYEAQ. Using immunoSEQ multiplex PCR, the repertoire was profiled, and TCRdb retains in-frame clones only, with some absent. In the table there are about 40,000 clones, roughly 90% of which are singletons. This chain joins TRBV7-6 and TRBJ2-1, with 11 bases lining up with TRBD2. Sequencing was performed on peripheral blood. The sequence was obtained from a woman older than 75 with active COVID-19. Written as DNA, the CDR3 is TGTGCCAGCAGCGGGTCTGGGACTAGCGGAGCAAGCTCCTACAATGAGCAGTTCTTC. Translation: CASSGSGTSGASSYNEQFF. Full variable domain (rest looked up from reference TRBV7-6 and TRBJ2-1): GAGVSQSPRYKVTKRGQDVALRCDPISGHVSLYWYRQALGQGPEFLTYFNYEAQQDKSGLPNDRFSAERPEGSISTLTIQRTEQRDSAMYRCASSGSGTSGASSYNEQFFGPGTRLTVL.